This entry lists 30 T cell receptor beta chains sequenced from one sample in a study of blood T cell repertoires in COVID-19. Here immunoSEQ multiplex PCR was the method, and the copy in TCRdb shows in-frame clones only, minus some. The sample lists about 190,000 clones, about 86% occurring once. Sequenced sample: peripheral blood. These receptors all come from a man aged 25 to 40 with active or convalescent COVID-19.

V usage is TRBV19 and J usage is TRBJ1-5, with 8 positions matching TRBD1. The CDR3 consists of 16 residues. V was clipped by 3 bases and J by 4 bases; unmatched bases: 8. Germline V CDR1 and CDR2: LNHDA, SQIVND (reference sequence). The CDR3 DNA reads as TGTGCCAGTAGTATTTTTGTCGGACAGGGAAATCAGCCCCAGCATTTT. It encodes CASSIFVGQGNQPQHF.

The CDR3 DNA sequence: TGTGCCATCAGCACTAGACAGACAGGGGAGGGCACTGAAGCTTTCTTT. This gives the protein CAISTRQTGEGTEAFF. The chain has TRBV10-3 and TRBJ1-1; TRBD1 aligns across 8 bases. Trimming removed 6 bases from V and 4 bases from J; junction bases left unmatched: 13. The V gene's germline CDR1 is ENHRY and CDR2 SYGVKD. This CDR3 has 16 amino acids.

This clone was picked up a small number of times. The gene calls are TRBV7-9 and TRBJ2-5, with 11 bases lining up with TRBD1. Germline trimming cut 5 bases from V and 4 bases from J; bases unmatched to any gene: 9. Per germline, CDR1 SEHNR and CDR2 FQNEAQ (reference sequence). The CDR3 has 16 amino acids. The CDR3 DNA reads TGTGCCAGCAGCGCATGGGGACAGGGGGTAGGAGAGACCCAGTACTTC. The encoded protein is CASSAWGQGVGETQYF.

In its sample, this clone was seen many times. This rearrangement joins TRBV30 to TRBJ2-7, with 9 bases matching TRBD2. The CDR3 has 16 amino acids. The ends lost 0 bases at V and 1 base at J; junction bases unmatched: 7. Looked up from germline, CDR1 is GTSNPN and CDR2 is SVGIG (reference sequence). CDR3 region: CAWSVTRREGSYEQYF. DNA for the CDR3: TGTGCCTGGAGTGTCACTCGGCGGGAGGGATCCTACGAGCAGTACTTC.

The chain employs TRBV28 and TRBJ2-2; 9 bases agree with TRBD2. The CDR3 loop spans 14 amino acids. The V gene end was trimmed by 4 bases and the J gene end by 7 bases; junction bases not matched to a gene: 4. In germline, CDR1 is MDHEN, CDR2 SYDVKM. In DNA form, the CDR3 reads TGTGCCAGCAGTTCGAGCGGGGGGCGCGGGGAGCTGTTTTTT. This encodes CASSSSGGRGELFF.

The chain joins TRBV27 to TRBJ2-5; 7 bases are a match to TRBD2. Per the germline V gene, CDR1 is MNHEY and CDR2 is SMNVEV (reference sequence). The V gene end was trimmed by 5 bases and the J gene end by 5 bases; junction bases not matched to a gene: 11. The CDR3 loop spans 15 amino acids. The CDR3 is CASSPARLAHETQYF. CDR3 sequence (DNA): TGTGCCAGCAGTCCGGCAAGACTAGCTCATGAGACCCAGTACTTC.

This chain joins TRBV30 and TRBJ1-1, with D possibly matching TRBD1 (5 bases). Looked up from germline, CDR1 is GTSNPN and CDR2 is SVGIG (reference sequence). This CDR3 spans 13 amino acids. The V and J ends lost 0 bases and 7 bases respectively, with 12 bases between them. The CDR3: CAWSVPGVHEAFF. In DNA, the CDR3 is TGTGCCTGGAGTGTACCGGGGGTTCATGAAGCTTTCTTT.

V and J are TRBV5-8 and TRBJ2-6; possibly TRBD1 for D (6 bases). Germline V gene data show CDR1 as SGHTS and CDR2 as YDEGEE. The CDR3 consists of 18 residues. The V and J ends lost 4 bases and 0 bases respectively, with 17 bases between them. CDR3 sequence (DNA): TGTGCCAGCAGCCCCCCAACAGGGTCCTACTCTGGGGCCAACGTCCTGACTTTC. Residues: CASSPPTGSYSGANVLTF.

This rearrangement joins TRBV6-1 to TRBJ1-5; D possibly corresponds to TRBD1 (6 bases). The length of the CDR3 is 15 residues. With 3 bases removed from V and 7 bases from J, the gap between germline ends came to 16 bases. Germline loops: CDR1 MNHNS, CDR2 SASEGT. The chain's CDR3 is CASSDPQGFGQPQHF. CDR3 nucleotides: TGTGCCAGCAGTGACCCACAGGGCTTCGGGCAGCCCCAGCATTTT.

V is TRBV9 and J is TRBJ2-3; 8 positions match TRBD2. The V gene end was trimmed by 0 bases and the J gene end by 6 bases; junction bases not matched to a gene: 9. The CDR3 has 16 residues. The V gene's germline CDR1 is SGDLS and CDR2 YYNGEE. The CDR3 coding sequence is TGTGCCAGCAGCGTAGGTCCTACGGGGGGGCGGGATACGCAGTATTTT. Protein sequence: CASSVGPTGGRDTQYF.

The DNA for the CDR3 is TGTGCCAGCAGCAGTTTCAACAGGGTCACTGAAGCTTTCTTT. Protein product: CASSSFNRVTEAFF. The chain carries TRBV7-8 and TRBJ1-1; maybe TRBD1 (6 bases). Trimming took off 5 bases at V and 4 bases at J, with 14 bases between the two ends. Germline lookup yields CDR1 SGHVS and CDR2 FQNEAQ. This CDR3 has 14 residues.

This rearrangement joins TRBV9 to TRBJ1-3; 7 nucleotides line up with TRBD1. The germline V gene has CDR1 SGDLS and CDR2 YYNGEE. The CDR3 runs 14 residues. V was pared by 4 bases and J by 2 bases, with 3 bases of the junction left unmatched. The CDR3 DNA sequence: TGTGCCAGCAGCAGGGGGCAACCTGGAAACACCATATATTTT. Protein product: CASSRGQPGNTIYF. Filled out from reference TRBV9 and TRBJ1-3, the complete variable domain reads DSGVTQTPKHLITATGQRVTLRCSPRSGDLSVYWYQQSLDQGLQFLIQYYNGEERAKGNILERFSAQQFPDLHSELNLSSLELGDSALYFCASSRGQPGNTIYFGEGSWLTVV.

V is TRBV5-1 and J is TRBJ1-5; possibly TRBD1 for D (5 bases). This CDR3 comprises 15 residues. In germline, CDR1 is SGHRS, CDR2 YFSETQ. V dropped 2 bases and J dropped 7 bases, with 16 bases sitting between them. The CDR3 nucleotides read TGCGCCAGCAGCTTATTGGGGGGTGGAAGCCAGCCCCAGCATTTT. Amino acids: CASSLLGGGSQPQHF.

The chain couples TRBV6-1 to TRBJ1-2; 7 nucleotides match TRBD1. Germline CDR1 is MNHNS and CDR2 is SASEGT. This CDR3 is built from 15 residues. The J segment lost 4 bases and the V segment lost 3 bases, leaving 8 bases of the junction unmatched. The CDR3 protein is CASSDRTGASYGYTF. The CDR3 DNA sequence: TGTGCCAGCAGTGACCGGACAGGAGCCAGCTATGGCTACACCTTC.

This clone has a handful of counts. This sequence joins TRBV19 and TRBJ2-2; D might be TRBD1 (6 bases). The CDR3 covers 15 residues. The V end lost 7 bases, the J end lost 4 bases, and 16 bases lay between the germline ends. The germline V gene encodes CDR1 LNHDA and CDR2 SQIVND (reference sequence). CDR3 coding DNA: TGTGCCAGTACCATCTCGCCACAGGGCACCGGGGAGCTGTTTTTT. This translates into CASTISPQGTGELFF.

The V and J genes are TRBV14 and TRBJ2-1, with D unresolved. V lost 5 bases and J 0 bases, leaving 5 bases between the germline ends. The germline V gene encodes CDR1 SGHDN and CDR2 FVKESK. CDR3 length: 13 amino acids. The CDR3 sequence is CASSFSSYNEQFF. CDR3 nucleotides: TGTGCCAGCAGCTTTAGCTCCTACAATGAGCAGTTCTTC.

This clone was recorded a few times. The V gene is TRBV19, the J gene TRBJ2-7; D remains unclear. Trimming cost V 3 bases and J 4 bases, with 10 bases left between them. The CDR3 length is 13 residues. Germline CDR1 reads LNHDA; CDR2 reads SQIVND (reference sequence). CDR3 in amino acids: CASSIHLQYEQYF. The CDR3 nucleotides read TGTGCCAGTAGTATCCATCTTCAGTACGAGCAGTACTTC.

This sequence joins TRBV6-2 or TRBV6-3 and TRBJ2-5; D call uncertain. The CDR3 totals 11 residues. The V and J ends lost 2 bases and 5 bases respectively, with 3 bases between them. Germline-derived CDR1 and CDR2 are MNHEY and SVGEGT. CDR3 amino acids: CASSYGETQYF. CDR3 nucleotide sequence: TGTGCCAGCAGTTACGGCGAGACCCAGTACTTC.

The chain has TRBV11-2 and TRBJ2-7, with a possible D match to TRBD2 (6 bases). From germline, CDR1 is SGHAT and CDR2 FQNNGV. V lost 2 bases to trimming and J lost 0 bases, with 11 bases between them. The CDR3 spans 15 residues. The CDR3 bases are TGTGCCAGCAGCTTACACCGGGGGAGCTCCTACGAGCAGTACTTC. Translating gives CASSLHRGSSYEQYF.

This chain joins TRBV11-2 and TRBJ1-5; D gene uncertain. This CDR3 comprises 12 residues. The ends were cut back, 1 base at V and 4 bases at J, with 2 bases in the middle. Germline V lookup: CDR1 SGHAT, CDR2 FQNNGV. This CDR3 reads CASSLANQPQHF. The CDR3 DNA reads TGTGCCAGCAGCTTAGCGAATCAGCCCCAGCATTTT. Together with reference TRBV11-2 and TRBJ1-5, the CDR3 gives the full variable domain: EAGVAQSPRYKIIEKRQSVAFWCNPISGHATLYWYQQILGQGPKLLIQFQNNGVVDDSQLPKDRFSAERLKGVDSTLKIQPAKLEDSAVYLCASSLANQPQHFGDGTRLSIL.

V and J are TRBV24-1 and TRBJ1-2; 9 bases fit TRBD1. Trimming took 7 bases from V and 8 from J; bases not matched to a gene: 7. This CDR3 region has 13 residues. Germline V gene lookup returns CDR1 KGHDR and CDR2 SFDVKD. For the CDR3, the DNA is TGTGCCACCAGCGTACAGGGGGCGCGGGGCTACACCTTC. As protein: CATSVQGARGYTF.

The rearrangement uses TRBV6-2 or TRBV6-3 and TRBJ1-2, with TRBD1 matching 8 bases. Germline values: CDR1 MNHEY, CDR2 SVGEGT. The CDR3 is 19 residues long. V was pared by 0 bases and J by 2 bases, with 14 bases of the junction left unmatched. CDR3 nucleotide sequence: TGTGCCAGCAGTTACTCATTTTGGGACAGGCTAAAGGGGAACTATGGCTACACCTTC. The encoded protein is CASSYSFWDRLKGNYGYTF.

The CDR3 nucleotides are TGTGCCAGCAGCAAAGCGCTTTGGGACAAGACCGGGGATGTGCAGTACGTC. Protein: CASSKALWDKTGDVQYV. This rearrangement joins TRBV21-1 to TRBJ2-7; the table calls TRBD1, which could not be checked here. TRBV21-1 is a pseudogene locus. CDR3 length equals 17 residues.

The rearrangement uses TRBV27 and TRBJ2-7, with D possibly TRBD1 on 6 matching bases. The CDR3 is made up of 13 amino acids. V was shortened by 6 bases and J by 0 bases, with 9 bases between the two germline ends. Germline-derived CDR1 and CDR2 are MNHEY and SMNVEV (reference sequence). Here the CDR3 reads CASRFRGSYEQYV. The CDR3 nucleotides are TGTGCCAGCAGATTCAGGGGCTCCTACGAGCAGTACGTC.

The gene calls are TRBV21-1 and TRBJ1-2; the table's TRBD1 call for D was not verified on the DNA. TRBV21-1 is shown as a pseudogene. The CDR3 consists of 16 residues. The CDR3 reads CASSKCKDRGLYGYTF. The CDR3 DNA follows: TGTGCCAGCAGCAAATGTAAGGACAGGGGACTCTATGGCTACACCTTC.

This chain joins TRBV7-8 and TRBJ2-1; a possible D gene is TRBD1 (5 bases). The CDR3 contains 16 residues. Germline V lookup: CDR1 SGHVS, CDR2 FQNEAQ. V lost 2 bases, J lost 0 bases, and 11 bases lay in between. The CDR3: CASSLFGDSSYNEQFF. CDR3 sequence (DNA): TGTGCCAGCAGCTTATTCGGCGACAGCTCCTACAATGAGCAGTTCTTC.

This clone has a handful of counts. The chain couples TRBV30 to TRBJ1-1, with TRBD1 identical over 9 bases. V trimming: 1 base; J trimming: 8 bases; junction bases outside the gene matches: 5. This CDR3 is built from 13 residues. Germline V gene lookup returns CDR1 GTSNPN and CDR2 SVGIG (reference sequence). CDR3 sequence: CAWSELGQGEAFF. As DNA, the CDR3 is TGTGCCTGGAGTGAGCTGGGACAGGGAGAAGCTTTCTTT. The whole variable domain, filled in from reference TRBV30 and TRBJ1-1, reads SQTIHQWPATLVQPVGSPLSLECTVEGTSNPNLYWYRQAAGRGLQLLFYSVGIGQISSEVPQNLSASRPQDRQFILSSKKLLLSDSGFYLCAWSELGQGEAFFGQGTRLTVV.

This clone was counted a single time. V is TRBV19 and J is TRBJ1-1; 7 nucleotides agree with TRBD1. Germline loops: CDR1 LNHDA, CDR2 SQIVND (reference sequence). There are 14 residues in the CDR3. After removal of 2 bases from V and 5 bases from J, the junction contained 5 bases not matched to a gene. The CDR3 loop reads CASSILGGRTEAFF. CDR3 bases: TGTGCCAGTAGTATATTAGGGGGCCGGACTGAAGCTTTCTTT.

The chain carries TRBV7-2 and TRBJ2-2; D uncertain. The CDR3 covers 14 residues. CDR1 is SGHTA and CDR2 is FQGNSA in the germline V gene. Trimming left V 1 base short and J 2 bases short, with 5 bases between. CDR3 sequence reads: CASSLGGNTGELFF. DNA for the CDR3: TGTGCCAGCAGCTTAGGAGGAAACACCGGGGAGCTGTTTTTT.

The chain links TRBV6-5 to TRBJ1-2, with D perhaps matching TRBD1 (5 bases). Germline CDR1 and CDR2: MNHEY and SVGAGI. Trimming took 6 bases from V and 4 from J, leaving 18 bases between them. The CDR3 extends over 15 amino acids. This CDR3 is CASSSAGIGVYGYTF. As DNA, the CDR3 is TGTGCCAGCAGCTCGGCAGGGATTGGAGTCTATGGCTACACCTTC.